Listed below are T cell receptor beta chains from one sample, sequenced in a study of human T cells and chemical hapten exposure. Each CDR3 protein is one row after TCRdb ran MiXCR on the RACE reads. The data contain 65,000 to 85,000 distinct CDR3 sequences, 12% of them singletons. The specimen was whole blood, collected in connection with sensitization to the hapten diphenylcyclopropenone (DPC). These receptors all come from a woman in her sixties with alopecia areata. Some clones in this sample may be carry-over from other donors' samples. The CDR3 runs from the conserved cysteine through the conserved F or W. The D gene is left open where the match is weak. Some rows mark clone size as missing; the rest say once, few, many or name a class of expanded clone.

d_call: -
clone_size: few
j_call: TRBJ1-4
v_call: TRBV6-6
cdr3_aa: CASSSGTGVEKLFF
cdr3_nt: TGTGCCAGCAGTTCTGGAACGGGAGTGGAAAAACTGTTTTTT

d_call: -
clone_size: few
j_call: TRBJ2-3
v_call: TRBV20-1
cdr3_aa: CSASFGRITDTQYF
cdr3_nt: TGCAGTGCTAGTTTCGGCAGGATAACAGATACGCAGTATTTT

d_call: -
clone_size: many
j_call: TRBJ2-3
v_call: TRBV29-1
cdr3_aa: CSVANTDTQYF
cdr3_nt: TGCAGCGTGGCTAACACAGATACGCAGTATTTT

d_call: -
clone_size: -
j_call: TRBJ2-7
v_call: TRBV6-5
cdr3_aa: CASSYSGGRGLTYEQYF
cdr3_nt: TGTGCCAGCAGTTACTCAGGTGGGCGGGGGCTAACCTACGAGCAGTACTTC

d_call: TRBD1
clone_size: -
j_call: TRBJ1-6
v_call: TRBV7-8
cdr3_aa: CASSLYRTGTRYNSPLHF
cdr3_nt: TGTGCCAGCAGCTTATACCGGACAGGGACTCGATATAATTCACCCCTCCACTTT

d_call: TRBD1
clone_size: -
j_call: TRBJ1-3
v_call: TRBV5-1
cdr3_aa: CASGQGSGGNTIYF
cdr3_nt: TGCGCCAGCGGACAGGGGTCTGGAGGAAACACCATATATTTT

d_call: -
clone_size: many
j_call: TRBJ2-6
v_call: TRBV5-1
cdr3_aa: CASSLVPGGSSGANVLTF
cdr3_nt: TGCGCCAGCAGCTTGGTTCCTGGGGGCAGCTCTGGGGCCAACGTCCTGACTTTC

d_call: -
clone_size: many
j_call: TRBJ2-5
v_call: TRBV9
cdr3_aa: CASSSGGTQYF
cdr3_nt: TGTGCCAGCAGCTCTGGGGGGACCCAGTACTTC

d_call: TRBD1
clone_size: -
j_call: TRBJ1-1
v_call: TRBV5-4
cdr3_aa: CASSPRQGAGNTEAFF
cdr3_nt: TGTGCCAGCAGCCCTCGACAGGGGGCAGGGAACACTGAAGCTTTCTTT

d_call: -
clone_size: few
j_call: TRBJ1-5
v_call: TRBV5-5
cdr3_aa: CASSLAEGYSNQPQHF
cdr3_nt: TGTGCCAGCAGCTTGGCCGAGGGGTATAGCAATCAGCCCCAGCATTTT

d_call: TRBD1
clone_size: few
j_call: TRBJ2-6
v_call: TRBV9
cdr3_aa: CASSPLRGRLDRTGANVLTF
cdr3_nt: TGTGCCAGCAGCCCGTTAAGAGGGAGATTGGACAGGACTGGGGCCAACGTCCTGACTTTC

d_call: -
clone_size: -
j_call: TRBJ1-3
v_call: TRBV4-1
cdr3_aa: CASSQVVRGSGNTIYF
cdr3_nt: TGCGCCAGCAGCCAAGTAGTCAGGGGATCTGGAAACACCATATATTTT

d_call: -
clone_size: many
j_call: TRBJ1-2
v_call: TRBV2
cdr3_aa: CASSDYPGANYGYTF
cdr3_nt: TGTGCCAGCAGTGATTACCCGGGAGCTAACTATGGCTACACCTTC

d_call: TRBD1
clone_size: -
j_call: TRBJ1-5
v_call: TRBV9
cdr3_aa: CASSETGQDGQPQHF
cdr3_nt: TGTGCCAGCAGCGAGACCGGACAGGATGGGCAGCCCCAGCATTTT

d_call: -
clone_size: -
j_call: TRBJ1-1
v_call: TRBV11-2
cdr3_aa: CASSLGLGMNTEAFF
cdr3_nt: TGTGCCAGCAGCTTAGGATTGGGGATGAACACTGAAGCTTTCTTT

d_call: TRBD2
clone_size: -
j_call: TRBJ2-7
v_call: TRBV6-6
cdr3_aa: CASSSGLAGGQQEYEQYF
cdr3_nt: TGTGCCAGCAGCTCCGGACTAGCGGGGGGGCAGCAAGAATACGAGCAGTACTTC

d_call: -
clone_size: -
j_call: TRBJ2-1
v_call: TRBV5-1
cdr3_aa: CASSLSSYNEQFF
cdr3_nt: TGCGCCAGCAGCTTAAGCTCCTACAATGAGCAGTTCTTC

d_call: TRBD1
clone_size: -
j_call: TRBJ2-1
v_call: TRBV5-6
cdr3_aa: CASSLGQGHNEQFF
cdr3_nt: TGTGCCAGCAGCTTGGGACAGGGACACAATGAGCAGTTCTTC

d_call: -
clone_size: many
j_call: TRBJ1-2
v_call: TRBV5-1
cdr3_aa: CASSFVSGDYGYTF
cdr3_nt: TGCGCCAGCAGCTTTGTTTCGGGGGACTATGGCTACACCTTC

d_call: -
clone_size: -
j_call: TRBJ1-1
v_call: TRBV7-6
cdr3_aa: CASSLVPEEMNTEAFF
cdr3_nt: TGTGCCAGCAGCTTAGTTCCCGAGGAAATGAACACTGAAGCTTTCTTT

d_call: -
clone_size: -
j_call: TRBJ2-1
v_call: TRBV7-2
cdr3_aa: CASSTQSGVQFF
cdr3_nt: TGTGCCAGCAGCACCCAATCGGGAGTGCAGTTCTTC

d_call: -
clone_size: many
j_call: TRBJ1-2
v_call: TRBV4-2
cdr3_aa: CASSQLDSHSGYGYTF
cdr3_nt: TGTGCCAGCAGCCAACTAGACTCTCACAGCGGCTATGGCTACACCTTC

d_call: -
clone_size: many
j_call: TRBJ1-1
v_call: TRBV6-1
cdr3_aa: CASSERGPDTEAFF
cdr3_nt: TGTGCCAGCAGTGAACGGGGGCCTGACACTGAAGCTTTCTTT

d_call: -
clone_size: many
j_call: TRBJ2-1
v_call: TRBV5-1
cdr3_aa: CASSFRVGYNEQFF
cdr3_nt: TGCGCCAGCTCTTTCAGGGTAGGATACAATGAGCAGTTCTTC

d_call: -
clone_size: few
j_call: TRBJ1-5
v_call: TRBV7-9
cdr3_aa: CASSLEWQPQHF
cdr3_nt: TGTGCCAGCAGCTTGGAGTGGCAGCCCCAGCATTTT

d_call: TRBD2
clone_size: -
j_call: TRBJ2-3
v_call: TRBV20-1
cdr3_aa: CSAATSGALGTQYF
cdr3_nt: TGCAGTGCTGCTACTAGCGGGGCCCTAGGTACGCAGTATTTT

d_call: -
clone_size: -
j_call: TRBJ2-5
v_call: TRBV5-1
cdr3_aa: CASSSGRIQETQYF
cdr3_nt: TGCGCCAGCAGTTCTGGACGGATCCAAGAGACCCAGTACTTC

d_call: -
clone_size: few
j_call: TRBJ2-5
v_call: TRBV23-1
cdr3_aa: CASSHRRLGRETQYF
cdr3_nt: TGCGCCAGCAGTCATCGTCGACTTGGAAGGGAGACCCAGTACTTC

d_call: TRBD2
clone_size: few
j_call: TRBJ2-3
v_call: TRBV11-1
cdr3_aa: CASSRSGLAGGQGTDTQYF
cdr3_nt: TGTGCCAGCAGCCGATCGGGACTAGCGGGGGGGCAGGGCACAGATACGCAGTATTTT

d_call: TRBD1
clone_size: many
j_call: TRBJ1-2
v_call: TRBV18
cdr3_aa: CASSLTSGQDYGYTF
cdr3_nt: TGTGCCAGCTCCCTGACATCCGGACAGGACTATGGCTACACCTTC

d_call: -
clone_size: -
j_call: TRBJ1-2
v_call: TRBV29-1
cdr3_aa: CSVVVTGTYGYTF
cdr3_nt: TGCAGCGTTGTAGTGACAGGCACATATGGCTACACCTTC

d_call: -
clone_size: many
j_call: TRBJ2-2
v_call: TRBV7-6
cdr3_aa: CASSASTNTGELFF
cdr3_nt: TGTGCCAGCAGCGCGAGCACGAACACCGGGGAGCTGTTTTTT

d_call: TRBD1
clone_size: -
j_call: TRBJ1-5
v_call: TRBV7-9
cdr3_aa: CASSRDRANQPQHF
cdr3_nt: TGTGCCAGCAGCCGGGACAGAGCCAATCAGCCCCAGCATTTT

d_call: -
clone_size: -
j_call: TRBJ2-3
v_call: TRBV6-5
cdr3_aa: CASSYSGGTADTQYF
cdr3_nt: TGTGCCAGCAGTTACTCTGGGGGCACTGCAGATACGCAGTATTTT

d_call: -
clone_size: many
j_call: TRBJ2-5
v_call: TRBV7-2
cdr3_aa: CASSLLGMRQETQYF
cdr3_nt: TGTGCCAGCAGCTTATTGGGGATGCGGCAAGAGACCCAGTACTTC

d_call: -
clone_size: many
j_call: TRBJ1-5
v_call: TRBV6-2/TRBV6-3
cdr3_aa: CASSYSNANQPQHF
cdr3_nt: TGTGCCAGCAGTTACTCGAATGCCAATCAGCCCCAGCATTTT

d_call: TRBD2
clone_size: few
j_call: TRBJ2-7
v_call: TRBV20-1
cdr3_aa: CSAMGGGYEQYF
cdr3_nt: TGCAGTGCTATGGGCGGGGGCTACGAGCAGTACTTC